This T cell receptor beta chain stems from a study of blood T cell repertoires in COVID-19. Clones were read by immunoSEQ multiplex PCR, and TCRdb kept only the in-frame ones, dropping some. The data show 200,000 to 250,000 clones, with about nine tenths seen just once and 4% to 4.5% held by the top ten. CDR1 is SEHNR, CDR2 FQNEAQ, per germline (reference sequence). The germline V and J ends were trimmed by 5 bases and 1 base, with 6 bases remaining between them. The CDR3 loop spans 13 amino acids. This TCR was recovered from a man between 45 and 60 years old with acute or convalescent COVID-19. The chain employs TRBV7-9 and TRBJ1-5; D is unresolved. Specimen: peripheral blood. CDR3 loop: CASSPQSNQPQHF. The DNA for the CDR3 is TGTGCCAGCAGCCCTCAGAGCAATCAGCCCCAGCATTTT.